The entry below gives a single T cell receptor (beta chain) sequence along with its context. The entry originates in a study of T cell responses to AZD1222 COVID-19 vaccine. Here immunoSEQ multiplex PCR was the method, and the copy in TCRdb shows in-frame clones only, minus some. The top ten hold 2.6% of the sample, which has about 180,000 clones, approximately 90% seen once. The trim removed 0 bases at V and 5 bases at J, leaving 19 bases unmatched. Germline V CDR1 and CDR2: LGHNA, YNFKEQ. The CDR3 is 20 amino acids. Sequences were derived from peripheral blood, sampled on day 0 of AZD1222 vaccination. The chain combines TRBV4-2 with TRBJ2-3; TRBD1 aligns across 8 bases. This TCR derives from an adult in good health. CDR3 sequence (DNA): TGTGCCAGCAGCCAAGATGCGGGGCAAACTCGACAGGGGTTGGTAGATACGCAGTATTTT. Protein: CASSQDAGQTRQGLVDTQYF.